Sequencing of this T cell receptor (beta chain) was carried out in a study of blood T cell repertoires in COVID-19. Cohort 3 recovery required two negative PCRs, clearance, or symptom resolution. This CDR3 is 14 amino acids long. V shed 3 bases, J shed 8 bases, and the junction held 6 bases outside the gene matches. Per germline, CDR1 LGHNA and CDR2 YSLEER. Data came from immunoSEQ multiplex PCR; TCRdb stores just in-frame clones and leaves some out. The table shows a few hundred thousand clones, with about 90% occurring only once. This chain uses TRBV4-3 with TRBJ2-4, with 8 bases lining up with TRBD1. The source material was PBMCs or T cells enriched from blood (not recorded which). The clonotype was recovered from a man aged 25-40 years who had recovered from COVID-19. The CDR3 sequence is CASSQDRDSYIQYF. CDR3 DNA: TGCGCCAGCAGCCAGGACAGGGACAGCTACATTCAGTACTTC.